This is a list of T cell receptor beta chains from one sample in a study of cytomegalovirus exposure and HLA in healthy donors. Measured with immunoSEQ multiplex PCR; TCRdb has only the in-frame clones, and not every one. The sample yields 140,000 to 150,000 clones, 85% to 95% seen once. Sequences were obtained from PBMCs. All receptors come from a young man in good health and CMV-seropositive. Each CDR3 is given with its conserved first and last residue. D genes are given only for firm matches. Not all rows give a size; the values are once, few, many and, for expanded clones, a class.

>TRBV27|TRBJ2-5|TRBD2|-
CASSFSASGRLGKTQYF
TGTGCCAGCAGTTTTTCGGCTAGCGGGAGATTGGGAAAGACCCAGTACTTC
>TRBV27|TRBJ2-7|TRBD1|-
CASSPPGTGYYEQYF
TGTGCCAGCAGTCCCCCAGGGACAGGGTACTACGAGCAGTACTTC
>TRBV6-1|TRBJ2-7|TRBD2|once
CASSPSSGAGYEQYF
TGTGCCAGCAGTCCTTCTAGCGGAGCCGGCTACGAGCAGTACTTC
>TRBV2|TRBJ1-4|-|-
CASREDVAGGGNEKLFF
TGTGCCAGCAGAGAAGACGTGGCAGGCGGAGGTAATGAAAAACTGTTTTTT
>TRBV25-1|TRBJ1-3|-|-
CASSEFFGNTIYF
TGTGCCAGCAGTGAATTCTTTGGAAACACCATATATTTT
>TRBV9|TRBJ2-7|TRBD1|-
CASSAGQGEGEQYF
TGTGCCAGCAGCGCGGGACAGGGGGAGGGGGAGCAGTACTTC
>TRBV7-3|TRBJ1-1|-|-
CASSQDTNTEAFF
TGTGCCAGCAGCCAGGACACGAACACTGAAGCTTTCTTT
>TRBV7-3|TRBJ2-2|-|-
CASSLRSGELFF
TGTGCCAGCAGCTTACGTTCCGGGGAGCTGTTTTTT
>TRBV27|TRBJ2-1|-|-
CASRPVGGRDEQFF
TGTGCCAGCAGGCCGGTGGGGGGAAGGGATGAGCAGTTCTTC
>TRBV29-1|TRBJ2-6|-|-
CSVARDTDSGANVLTF
TGCAGCGTCGCCCGGGACACGGACTCTGGGGCCAACGTCCTGACTTTC